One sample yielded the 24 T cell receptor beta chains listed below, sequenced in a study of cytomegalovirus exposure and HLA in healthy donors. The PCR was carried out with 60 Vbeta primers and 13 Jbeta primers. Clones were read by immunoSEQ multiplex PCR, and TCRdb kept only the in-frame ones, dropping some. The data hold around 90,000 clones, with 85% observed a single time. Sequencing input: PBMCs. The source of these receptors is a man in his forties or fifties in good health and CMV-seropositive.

CDR3 sequence reads: CASSLRSTGITGANVLTF. The DNA of the CDR3 is TGTGCCAGCAGCTTAAGAAGTACAGGGATAACTGGGGCCAACGTCCTGACTTTC. The chain recombines TRBV7-3 with TRBJ2-6; possibly TRBD1 for D (6 bases). Germline lookup yields CDR1 SGHTA and CDR2 FQGTGA. The CDR3 consists of 18 residues. V was clipped by 1 base and J by 2 bases, with 15 bases between them.

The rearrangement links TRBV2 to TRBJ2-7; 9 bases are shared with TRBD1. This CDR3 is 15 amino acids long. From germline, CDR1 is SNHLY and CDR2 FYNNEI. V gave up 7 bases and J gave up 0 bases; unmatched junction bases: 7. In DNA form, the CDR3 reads TGTGCCAGCACTGGGACAGGGTTCCTCTCCTACGAGCAGTACTTC. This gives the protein CASTGTGFLSYEQYF.

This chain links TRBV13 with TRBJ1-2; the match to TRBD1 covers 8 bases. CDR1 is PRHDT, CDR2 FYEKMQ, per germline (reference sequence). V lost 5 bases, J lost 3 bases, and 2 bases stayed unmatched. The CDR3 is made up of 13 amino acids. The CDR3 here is CASSRGQDYGYTF. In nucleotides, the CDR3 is TGTGCCAGCAGCCGGGGACAGGACTATGGCTACACCTTC.

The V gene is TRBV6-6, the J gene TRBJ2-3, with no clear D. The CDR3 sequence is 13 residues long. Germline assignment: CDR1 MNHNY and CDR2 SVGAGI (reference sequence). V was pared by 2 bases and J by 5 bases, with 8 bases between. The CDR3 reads CASSYERIDTQYF. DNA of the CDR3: TGTGCCAGCAGTTACGAGAGAATAGATACGCAGTATTTT.

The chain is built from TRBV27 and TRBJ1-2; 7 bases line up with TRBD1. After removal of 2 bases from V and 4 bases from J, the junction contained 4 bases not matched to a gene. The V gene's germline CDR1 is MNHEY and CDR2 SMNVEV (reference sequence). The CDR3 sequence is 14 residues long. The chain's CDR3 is CASSLKGASYGYTF. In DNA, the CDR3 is TGTGCCAGCAGTTTAAAGGGGGCGAGCTATGGCTACACCTTC.

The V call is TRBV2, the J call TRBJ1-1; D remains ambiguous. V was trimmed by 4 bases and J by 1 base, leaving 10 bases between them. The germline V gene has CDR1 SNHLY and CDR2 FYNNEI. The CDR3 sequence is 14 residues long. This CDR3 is CASSAWNRNTEAFF. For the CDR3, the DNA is TGTGCCAGCAGTGCTTGGAACAGGAACACTGAAGCTTTCTTT. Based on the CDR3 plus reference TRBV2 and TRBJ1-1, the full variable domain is EPEVTQTPSHQVTQMGQEVILRCVPISNHLYFYWYRQILGQKVEFLVSFYNNEISEKSEIFDDQFSVERPDGSNFTLKIRSTKLEDSAMYFCASSAWNRNTEAFFGQGTRLTVV.

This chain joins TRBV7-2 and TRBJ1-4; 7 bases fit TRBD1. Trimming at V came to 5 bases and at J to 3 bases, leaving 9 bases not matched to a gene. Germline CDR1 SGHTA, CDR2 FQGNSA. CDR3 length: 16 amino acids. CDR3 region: CASSPEGARSNEKLFF. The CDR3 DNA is TGTGCCAGCAGCCCGGAGGGGGCGCGATCTAATGAAAAACTGTTTTTT. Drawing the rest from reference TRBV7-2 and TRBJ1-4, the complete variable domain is GAGVSQSPSNKVTEKGKDVELRCDPISGHTALYWYRQSLGQGLEFLIYFQGNSAPDKSGLPSDRFSAERTGGSVSTLTIQRTQQEDSAVYLCASSPEGARSNEKLFFGSGTQLSVL.

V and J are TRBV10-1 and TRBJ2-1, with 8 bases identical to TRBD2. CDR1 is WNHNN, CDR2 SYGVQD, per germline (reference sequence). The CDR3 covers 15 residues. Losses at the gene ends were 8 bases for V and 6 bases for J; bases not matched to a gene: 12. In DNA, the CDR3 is TGCGCCAGCGTCGAGGGCGGGGGGCCTGGCAATGAGCAGTTCTTC. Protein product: CASVEGGGPGNEQFF.

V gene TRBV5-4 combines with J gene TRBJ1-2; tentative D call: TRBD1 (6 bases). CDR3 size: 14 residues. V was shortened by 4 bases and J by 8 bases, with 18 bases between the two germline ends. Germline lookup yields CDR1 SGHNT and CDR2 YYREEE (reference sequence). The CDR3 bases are TGTGCCAGCAGCCTGATACAGGGCTGGCGGGGCTACACCTTC. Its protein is CASSLIQGWRGYTF. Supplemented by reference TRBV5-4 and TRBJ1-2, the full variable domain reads ETGVTQSPTHLIKTRGQQVTLRCSSQSGHNTVSWYQQALGQGPQFIFQYYREEENGRGNFPPRFSGLQFPNYSSELNVNALELDDSALYLCASSLIQGWRGYTFGSGTRLTVV.

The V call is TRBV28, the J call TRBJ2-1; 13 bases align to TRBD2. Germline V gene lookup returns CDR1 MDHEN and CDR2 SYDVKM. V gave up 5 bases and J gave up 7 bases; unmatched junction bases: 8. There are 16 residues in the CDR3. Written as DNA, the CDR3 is TGTGCCAGCAGTCCATGGACTAGCGGGGGACGAAATGAGCAGTTCTTC. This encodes CASSPWTSGGRNEQFF.

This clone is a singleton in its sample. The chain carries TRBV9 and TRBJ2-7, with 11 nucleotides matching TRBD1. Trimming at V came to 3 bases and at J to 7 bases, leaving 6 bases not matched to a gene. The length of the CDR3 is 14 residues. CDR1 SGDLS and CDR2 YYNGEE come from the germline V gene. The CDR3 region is CASSARTGGGEQYF. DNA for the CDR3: TGTGCCAGCAGCGCCCGGACAGGGGGCGGGGAGCAGTACTTC.

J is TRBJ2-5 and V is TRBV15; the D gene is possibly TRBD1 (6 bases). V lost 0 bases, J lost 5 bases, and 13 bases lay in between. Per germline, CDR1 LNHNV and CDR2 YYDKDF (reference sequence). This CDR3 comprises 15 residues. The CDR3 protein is CATSRDVGAGETQYF. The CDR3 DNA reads TGTGCCACCAGCAGAGATGTGGGGGCTGGGGAGACCCAGTACTTC.

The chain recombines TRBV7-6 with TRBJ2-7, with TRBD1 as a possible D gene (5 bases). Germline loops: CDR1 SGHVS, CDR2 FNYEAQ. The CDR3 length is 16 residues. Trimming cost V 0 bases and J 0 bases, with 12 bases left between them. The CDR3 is CASSLASRVASYEQYF. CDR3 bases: TGTGCCAGCAGCTTAGCGTCCAGGGTGGCCTCCTACGAGCAGTACTTC.

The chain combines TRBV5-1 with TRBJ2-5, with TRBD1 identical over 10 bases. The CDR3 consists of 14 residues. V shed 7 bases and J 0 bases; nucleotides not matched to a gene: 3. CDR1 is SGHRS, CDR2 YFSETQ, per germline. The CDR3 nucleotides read TGCGCCAGCGCGGACAGGGGGGACCAAGAGACCCAGTACTTC. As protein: CASADRGDQETQYF.

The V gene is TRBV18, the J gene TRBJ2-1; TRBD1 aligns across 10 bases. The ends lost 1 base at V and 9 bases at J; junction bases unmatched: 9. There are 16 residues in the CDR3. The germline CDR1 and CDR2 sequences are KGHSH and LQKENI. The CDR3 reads CASSPRPGQGMGEQFF. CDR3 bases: TGTGCCAGCTCACCACGCCCGGGACAGGGGATGGGTGAGCAGTTCTTC.

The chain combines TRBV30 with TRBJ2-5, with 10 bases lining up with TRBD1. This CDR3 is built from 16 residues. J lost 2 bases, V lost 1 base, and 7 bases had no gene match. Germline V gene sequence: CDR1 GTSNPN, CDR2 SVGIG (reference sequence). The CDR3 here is CAWSALGTGVQETQYF. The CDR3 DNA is TGTGCCTGGAGTGCCTTAGGGACAGGGGTACAAGAGACCCAGTACTTC. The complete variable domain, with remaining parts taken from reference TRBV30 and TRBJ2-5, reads SQTIHQWPATLVQPVGSPLSLECTVEGTSNPNLYWYRQAAGRGLQLLFYSVGIGQISSEVPQNLSASRPQDRQFILSSKKLLLSDSGFYLCAWSALGTGVQETQYFGPGTRLLVL.

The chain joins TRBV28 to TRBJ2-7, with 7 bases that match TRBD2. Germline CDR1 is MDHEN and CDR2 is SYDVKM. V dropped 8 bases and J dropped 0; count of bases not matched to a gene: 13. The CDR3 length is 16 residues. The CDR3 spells CASAPRAGVFSYEQYF. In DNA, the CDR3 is TGTGCCAGCGCCCCAAGGGCGGGAGTGTTCTCCTACGAGCAGTACTTC.

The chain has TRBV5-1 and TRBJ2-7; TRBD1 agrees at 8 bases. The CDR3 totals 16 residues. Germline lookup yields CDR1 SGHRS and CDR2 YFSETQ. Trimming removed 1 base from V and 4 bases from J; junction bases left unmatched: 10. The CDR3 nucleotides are TGCGCCAGCAGCTTGTCCCCCCAGGGGGCTACTTACGAGCAGTACTTC. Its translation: CASSLSPQGATYEQYF.

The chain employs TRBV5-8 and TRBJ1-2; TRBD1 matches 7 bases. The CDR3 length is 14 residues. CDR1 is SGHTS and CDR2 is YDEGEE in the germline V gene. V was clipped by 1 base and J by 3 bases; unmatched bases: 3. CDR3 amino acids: CASSLRGGDYGYTF. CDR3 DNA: TGTGCCAGCAGCTTGCGAGGGGGCGACTATGGCTACACCTTC.

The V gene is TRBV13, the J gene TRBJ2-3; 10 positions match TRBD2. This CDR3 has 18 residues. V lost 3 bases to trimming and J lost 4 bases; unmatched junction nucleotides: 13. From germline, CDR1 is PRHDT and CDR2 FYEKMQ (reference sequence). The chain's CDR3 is CASSFLPLAGDGPDTQYF. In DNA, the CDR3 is TGTGCCAGCAGCTTCTTACCCCTAGCGGGAGATGGACCAGATACGCAGTATTTT.

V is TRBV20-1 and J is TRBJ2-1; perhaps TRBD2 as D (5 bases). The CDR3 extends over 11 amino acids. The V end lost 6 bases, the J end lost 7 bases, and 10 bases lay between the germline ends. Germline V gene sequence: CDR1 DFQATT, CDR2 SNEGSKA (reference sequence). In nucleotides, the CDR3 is TGCAGTGCCTCAACTAGGAATGAGCAGTTCTTC. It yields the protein CSASTRNEQFF.

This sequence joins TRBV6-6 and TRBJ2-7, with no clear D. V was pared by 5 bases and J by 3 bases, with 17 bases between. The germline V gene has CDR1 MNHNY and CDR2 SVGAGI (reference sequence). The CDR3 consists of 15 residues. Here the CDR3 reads CASSPPARKNYEQYF. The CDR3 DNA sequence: TGTGCCAGCAGTCCTCCAGCCAGGAAGAACTACGAGCAGTACTTC.

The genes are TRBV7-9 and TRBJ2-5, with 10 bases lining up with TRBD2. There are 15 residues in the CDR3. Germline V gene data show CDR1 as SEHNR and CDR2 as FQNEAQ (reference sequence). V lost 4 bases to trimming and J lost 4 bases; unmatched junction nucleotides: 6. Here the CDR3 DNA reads TGTGCCAGCAGCTACGGGACTAGCGACCGAGAGACCCAGTACTTC. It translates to CASSYGTSDRETQYF.

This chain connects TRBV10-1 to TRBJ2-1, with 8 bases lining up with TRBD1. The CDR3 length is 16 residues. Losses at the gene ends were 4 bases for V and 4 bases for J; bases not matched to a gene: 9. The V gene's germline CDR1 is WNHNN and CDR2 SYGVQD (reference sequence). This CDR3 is CASSGSERTGYNEQFF. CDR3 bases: TGCGCCAGCAGTGGCAGTGAGAGGACAGGGTACAATGAGCAGTTCTTC.